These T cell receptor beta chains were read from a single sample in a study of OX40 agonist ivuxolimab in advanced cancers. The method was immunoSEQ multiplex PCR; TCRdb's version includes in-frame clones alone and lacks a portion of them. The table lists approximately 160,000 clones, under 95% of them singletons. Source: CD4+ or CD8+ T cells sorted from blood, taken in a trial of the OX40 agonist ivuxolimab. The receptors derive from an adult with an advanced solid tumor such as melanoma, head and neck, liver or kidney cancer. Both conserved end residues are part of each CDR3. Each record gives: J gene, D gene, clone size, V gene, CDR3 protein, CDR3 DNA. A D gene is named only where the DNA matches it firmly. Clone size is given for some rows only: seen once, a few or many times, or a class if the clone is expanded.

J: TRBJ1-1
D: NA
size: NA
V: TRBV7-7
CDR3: CASSADVNTEAFF
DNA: TGTGCTAGCAGCGCAGACGTGAACACTGAAGCTTTCTTT

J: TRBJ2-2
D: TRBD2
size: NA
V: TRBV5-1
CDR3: CASSSGTSVSTGELFF
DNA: TGCGCCAGCAGCTCCGGGACTAGCGTTAGCACCGGGGAGCTGTTTTTT

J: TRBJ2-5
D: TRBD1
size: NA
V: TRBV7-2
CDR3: CASSFQTGVGETQYF
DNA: TGTGCCAGCAGCTTCCAGACAGGGGTCGGAGAGACCCAGTACTTC

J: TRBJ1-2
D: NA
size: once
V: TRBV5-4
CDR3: CASSLGMGINYGYTF
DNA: TGTGCCAGCAGCTTGGGGATGGGGATAAACTATGGCTACACCTTC

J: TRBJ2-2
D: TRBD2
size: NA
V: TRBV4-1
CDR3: CASSQLLGLVGTGELFF
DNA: TGCGCCAGCAGCCAATTACTGGGACTAGTGGGGACCGGGGAGCTGTTTTTT

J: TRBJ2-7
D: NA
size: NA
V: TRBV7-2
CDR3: CASSLQRDPRGYEQYF
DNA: TGTGCCAGCAGCTTACAAAGGGACCCGCGGGGATACGAGCAGTACTTC

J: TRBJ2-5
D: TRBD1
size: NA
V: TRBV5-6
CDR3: CASSLPRTGSMETQYF
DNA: TGTGCCAGCAGCTTGCCTCGGACAGGGAGTATGGAGACCCAGTACTTC

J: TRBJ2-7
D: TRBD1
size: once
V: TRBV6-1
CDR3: CATGTGSYEQYF
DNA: TGTGCCACTGGGACAGGGTCCTACGAGCAGTACTTC

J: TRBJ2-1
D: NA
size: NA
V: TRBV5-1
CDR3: CASRRSGNSYNEQFF
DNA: TGCGCCAGCAGGAGAAGCGGAAACTCCTACAATGAGCAGTTCTTC

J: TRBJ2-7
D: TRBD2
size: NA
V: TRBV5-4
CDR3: CASSGGTRPAGEQYF
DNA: TGTGCCAGCAGCGGGGGGACTAGGCCCGCCGGCGAGCAGTACTTC

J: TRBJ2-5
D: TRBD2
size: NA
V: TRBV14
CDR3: CASSQGTSGNRETQYF
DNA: TGTGCCAGCAGCCAGGGGACTAGCGGGAATAGGGAGACCCAGTACTTC

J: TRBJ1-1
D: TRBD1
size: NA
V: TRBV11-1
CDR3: CASSPDRDREAFF
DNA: TGTGCCAGCAGCCCGGACAGGGACCGTGAAGCTTTCTTT

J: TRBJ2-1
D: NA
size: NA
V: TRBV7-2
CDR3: CASSLNPPDEQFF
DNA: TGTGCCAGCAGCTTAAATCCCCCGGACGAGCAGTTCTTC

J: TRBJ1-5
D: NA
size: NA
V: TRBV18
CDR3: CASSPSNGVGQPQHF
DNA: TGTGCCAGCTCACCGAGTAATGGGGTGGGTCAGCCCCAGCATTTT

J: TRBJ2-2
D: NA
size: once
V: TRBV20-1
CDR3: CSASPNRELFF
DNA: TGCAGTGCTAGTCCTAACCGGGAGCTGTTTTTT

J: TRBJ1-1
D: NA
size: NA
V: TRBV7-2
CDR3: CASSDHRVRGTEAFF
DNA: TGTGCCAGCAGCGACCACAGGGTAAGGGGCACTGAAGCTTTCTTT

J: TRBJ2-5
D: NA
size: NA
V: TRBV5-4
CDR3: CASSLRGQETQYF
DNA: TGTGCCAGCAGCCTCCGGGGTCAAGAGACCCAGTACTTC

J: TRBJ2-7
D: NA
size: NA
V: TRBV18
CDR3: CASSPPGRRAEQYF
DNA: TGTGCCAGCTCACCACCCGGCCGCCGTGCCGAGCAGTACTTC

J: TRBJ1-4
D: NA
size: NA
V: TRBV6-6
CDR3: CASSYSMAAEKLFF
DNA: TGTGCCAGCAGTTACTCGATGGCAGCGGAAAAACTGTTTTTT

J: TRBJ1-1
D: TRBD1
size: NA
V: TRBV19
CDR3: CASRRGTVNTEAFF
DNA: TGTGCCAGTAGACGGGGGACAGTGAACACTGAAGCTTTCTTT

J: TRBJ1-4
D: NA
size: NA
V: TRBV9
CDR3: CASSVSGHLDEKLFF
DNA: TGTGCCAGCAGCGTGTCAGGTCATTTGGATGAAAAACTGTTTTTT

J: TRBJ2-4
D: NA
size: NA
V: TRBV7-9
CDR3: CASNPWAAEDIQYF
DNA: TGTGCCAGCAACCCTTGGGCAGCGGAGGACATTCAGTACTTC

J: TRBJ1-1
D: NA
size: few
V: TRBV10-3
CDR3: CAISTGSPEAFF
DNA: TGTGCCATCAGTACAGGGTCCCCTGAAGCTTTCTTT

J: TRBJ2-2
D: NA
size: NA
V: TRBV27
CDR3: CASSLGRGTGELFF
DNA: TGTGCCAGCAGTTTGGGCAGGGGAACCGGGGAGCTGTTTTTT

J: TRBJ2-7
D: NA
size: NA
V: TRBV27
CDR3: CASSRDGSYEQYF
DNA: TGTGCCAGCAGCCGCGACGGCTCCTACGAGCAGTACTTC

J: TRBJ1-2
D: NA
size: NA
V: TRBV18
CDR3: CASSPLGDGYGYTF
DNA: TGTGCCAGCTCACCACTCGGGGACGGCTATGGCTACACCTTC

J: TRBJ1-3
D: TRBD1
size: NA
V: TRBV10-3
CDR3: CAISGQGDRNSGNTIYF
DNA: TGTGCCATCAGTGGGCAGGGGGACAGGAACTCTGGAAACACCATATATTTT

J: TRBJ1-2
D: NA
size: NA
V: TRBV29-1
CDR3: CRGSGRGYGYTF
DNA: TGCAGGGGAAGCGGCAGGGGATATGGCTACACCTTC

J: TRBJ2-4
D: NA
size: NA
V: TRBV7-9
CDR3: CASSLVGRGAGAKNIQYF
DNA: TGTGCCAGCAGCTTAGTCGGTAGGGGGGCAGGGGCCAAAAACATTCAGTACTTC

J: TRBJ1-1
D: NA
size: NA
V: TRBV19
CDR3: CASSNRVTEAFF
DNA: TGTGCCAGCTCGAACAGGGTAACTGAAGCTTTCTTT

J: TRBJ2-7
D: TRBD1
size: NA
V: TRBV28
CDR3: CASTGGYEQYF
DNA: TGTGCCAGCACAGGGGGCTACGAGCAGTACTTC

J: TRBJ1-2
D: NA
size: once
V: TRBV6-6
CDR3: CASRLQGNYGYTF
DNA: TGTGCCAGCAGGCTCCAGGGGAACTATGGCTACACCTTC

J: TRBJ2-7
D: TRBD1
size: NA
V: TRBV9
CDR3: CASSVEGQGASYEQYF
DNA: TGTGCCAGCAGCGTAGAGGGACAGGGCGCCTCCTACGAGCAGTACTTC

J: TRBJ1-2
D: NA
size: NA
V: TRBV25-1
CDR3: CASSEYSNYGYTF
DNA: TGTGCCAGCAGTGAATACTCTAACTATGGCTACACCTTC

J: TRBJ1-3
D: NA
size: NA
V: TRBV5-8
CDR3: CASSWPRHAEF
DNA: TGTGCCAGCAGCTGGCCGAGACATGCGGAGTTT

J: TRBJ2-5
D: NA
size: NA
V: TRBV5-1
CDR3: CASSRQGGPQETQYF
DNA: TGCGCCAGCAGCCGGCAGGGGGGCCCCCAAGAGACCCAGTACTTC

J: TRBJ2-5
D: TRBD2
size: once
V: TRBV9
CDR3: CASSVSTSGTQETQYF
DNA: TGTGCCAGCAGCGTATCAACTAGCGGGACCCAAGAGACCCAGTACTTC

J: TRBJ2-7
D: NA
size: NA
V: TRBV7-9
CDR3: CASTDSYEQYF
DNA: TGTGCCAGCACCGACTCCTACGAGCAGTACTTC

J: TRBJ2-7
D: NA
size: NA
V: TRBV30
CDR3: CAWNPPGVVNSYEQYF
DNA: TGTGCCTGGAACCCACCGGGGGTGGTTAACTCCTACGAGCAGTACTTC

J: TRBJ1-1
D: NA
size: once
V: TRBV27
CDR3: CASSLREGGTEAFF
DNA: TGTGCCAGCAGTTTAAGGGAAGGTGGGACTGAAGCTTTCTTT

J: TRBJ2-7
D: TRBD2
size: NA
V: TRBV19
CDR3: CASSTHAPGLAYEQYF
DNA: TGTGCCAGTAGTACACACGCGCCGGGACTAGCCTACGAGCAGTACTTC

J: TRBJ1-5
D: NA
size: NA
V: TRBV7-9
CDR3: CASSLDRVQPQHF
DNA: TGTGCCAGCAGCTTAGACAGGGTTCAGCCCCAGCATTTT